Here is one T cell receptor beta chain with its context. Antigen specificity is unknown. This entry belongs to a study of response to subunit inactivated influenza vaccine. Broader study findings: There was a suggestion from the authors that each seasonal influenza vaccination recruits few new T cells.

In TCRdb, the RT-PCR reads were re-called with MiXCR into one record per CDR3 protein. Among about 780,000 distinct CDR3 sequences listed, approximately 18% were seen once. The CDR3 runs to 14 residues. The junction had 3 bases not matched to a gene; V was cut back by 1 base and J by 4 bases. The germline CDR1 and CDR2 sequences are DFQATT and SNEGSKA (reference sequence). This sequence joins TRBV20-1 and TRBJ2-2; 7 bases agree with TRBD1. The input for sequencing was PBMCs from blood, taken roughly 5 days after vaccination. This receptor was taken from a man aged 50 or older who received an inactivated influenza vaccine. CDR3 coding DNA: TGCAGTGCTAGAGCCAGGGGGAGCACCGGGGAGCTGTTTTTT. Amino acids: CSARARGSTGELFF.